What follows are 8 T cell receptor beta chains derived from one specimen sequenced in a study of T cell responses to AZD1222 COVID-19 vaccine. The method was immunoSEQ multiplex PCR; TCRdb's version includes in-frame clones alone and lacks a portion of them. The sample includes 150,000 to 200,000 clones, about 94% of them seen just once. This specimen was peripheral blood, taken 28 days after the second AZD1222 dose. These receptors were collected from an adult who received the AZD1222 COVID-19 vaccine.

The V gene is TRBV7-2, the J gene TRBJ1-2; 9 nucleotides align to TRBD1. This CDR3 spans 14 amino acids. The V and J ends lost 5 bases and 8 bases, in that order; junction bases with no gene match: 9. Germline V gives CDR1 SGHTA, CDR2 FQGNSA. For the CDR3, the DNA is TGTGCCAGCAGCAGACCGACAGGGGGTTACGGCTACACCTTC. Protein product: CASSRPTGGYGYTF.

The chain has TRBV14 and TRBJ1-5, with 7 bases identical to TRBD1. The germline gives CDR1 SGHDN, CDR2 FVKESK. The CDR3 covers 14 residues. J gave up 6 bases and V 1 base, and 3 bases lay outside the gene matches. Here the CDR3 reads CASSQGTGGQPQHF. The CDR3 DNA is TGTGCCAGCAGCCAAGGGACAGGTGGTCAGCCCCAGCATTTT.

This clone came up once. V is TRBV19 and J is TRBJ1-2; D possibly corresponds to TRBD1 (6 bases). Germline-derived CDR1 and CDR2 are LNHDA and SQIVND (reference sequence). The ends were cut back, 6 bases at V and 2 bases at J, with 10 bases in the middle. The CDR3 sequence is 13 residues long. The CDR3 sequence is CASSQGWNYGYTF. The CDR3 DNA follows: TGTGCCAGTAGCCAGGGGTGGAACTATGGCTACACCTTC.

V is TRBV5-1 and J is TRBJ1-1, with D perhaps matching TRBD1 (5 bases). Deletions cut 0 bases from V and 4 bases from J, with 10 bases between. CDR3 length: 14 residues. In germline, CDR1 is SGHRS, CDR2 YFSETQ. The CDR3: CASSLAAGSTEAFF. In nucleotides, the CDR3 is TGCGCCAGCAGCTTGGCGGCAGGGAGCACTGAAGCTTTCTTT.

This chain uses TRBV6-1 with TRBJ2-5; D not resolved. This CDR3 contains 15 residues. Trimming took off 3 bases at V and 7 bases at J, with 18 bases between the two ends. Germline V gives CDR1 MNHNS, CDR2 SASEGT. The CDR3 coding sequence is TGTGCCAGCAGTGATGTGGGCAAGGGTTGGGGGACCCAGTACTTC. Translation: CASSDVGKGWGTQYF.

The V gene is TRBV12-3 or TRBV12-4, the J gene TRBJ1-1; TRBD1 is a possible D gene (5 bases). The CDR3 loop spans 13 amino acids. Trimming removed 7 bases at V and 5 bases at J, with 14 bases between. Here the CDR3 DNA reads TGTGCCAGCATCCTTTCACAGGAGACTGAAGCTTTCTTT. Protein: CASILSQETEAFF.

This clone appeared once. The V call is TRBV6-2 or TRBV6-3, the J call TRBJ1-2; a possible D gene is TRBD1 (6 bases). From germline, CDR1 is MNHEY and CDR2 SVGEGT. There are 14 residues in the CDR3. V lost 0 bases, J lost 5 bases, and 10 bases lay in between. CDR3 sequence reads: CASSYSQGRYGYTF. The CDR3 DNA sequence: TGTGCCAGCAGTTACTCTCAGGGGAGGTATGGCTACACCTTC.

The CDR3: CASSAESLEAFF. The CDR3 region has the DNA TGTGCCAGCAGTGCCGAAAGCCTTGAAGCTTTCTTT. This rearrangement joins TRBV2 to TRBJ1-1; D is undetermined. The length of the CDR3 is 12 residues. V was shortened by 4 bases and J by 7 bases, with 10 bases between the two germline ends. The germline V gene encodes CDR1 SNHLY and CDR2 FYNNEI. The variable domain in full, with the rest retrieved from reference TRBV2 and TRBJ1-1, is EPEVTQTPSHQVTQMGQEVILRCVPISNHLYFYWYRQILGQKVEFLVSFYNNEISEKSEIFDDQFSVERPDGSNFTLKIRSTKLEDSAMYFCASSAESLEAFFGQGTRLTVV.